The T cell receptor (beta chain) described here comes from a study of T cell responses to AZD1222 COVID-19 vaccine. Background on the study: Both about-4-week and about-12-week second-dose recipients were combined.

The table came from immunoSEQ multiplex PCR; TCRdb's copy has only in-frame clones and leaves some out. The sample contains under 200,000 clones, about nine tenths of which appear only once. Overall study results and limits: Seropositivity was recorded at baseline in only a handful of AZD1222 recipients. Donors were largely white British and mainly female; clonal diversity was possibly underestimated. The study found Spike-specific TCR breadth and depth rose after two AZD1222 doses.

Note on this clone: Antigen unknown.

Trimming took off 2 bases at V and 4 bases at J, with 22 bases between the two ends. This CDR3 comprises 18 residues. CDR1 and CDR2 from the germline V gene are SGHDN and FVKESK. This material consisted of peripheral blood, taken on day 0 of AZD1222 vaccination. The sequence was collected from an adult in good health. This rearrangement joins TRBV14 to TRBJ2-3, with D perhaps matching TRBD2 (7 bases). CDR3 coding DNA: TGTGCCAGCAGCCAATTCCGGAGGGGGGGCCCCCGGGCAGATACGCAGTATTTT. Encoded protein: CASSQFRRGGPRADTQYF. Filled out from reference TRBV14 and TRBJ2-3, the complete variable domain reads EAGVTQFPSHSVIEKGQTVTLRCDPISGHDNLYWYRRVMGKEIKFLLHFVKESKQDESGMPNNRFLAERTGGTYSTLKVQPAELEDSGVYFCASSQFRRGGPRADTQYFGPGTRLTVL.